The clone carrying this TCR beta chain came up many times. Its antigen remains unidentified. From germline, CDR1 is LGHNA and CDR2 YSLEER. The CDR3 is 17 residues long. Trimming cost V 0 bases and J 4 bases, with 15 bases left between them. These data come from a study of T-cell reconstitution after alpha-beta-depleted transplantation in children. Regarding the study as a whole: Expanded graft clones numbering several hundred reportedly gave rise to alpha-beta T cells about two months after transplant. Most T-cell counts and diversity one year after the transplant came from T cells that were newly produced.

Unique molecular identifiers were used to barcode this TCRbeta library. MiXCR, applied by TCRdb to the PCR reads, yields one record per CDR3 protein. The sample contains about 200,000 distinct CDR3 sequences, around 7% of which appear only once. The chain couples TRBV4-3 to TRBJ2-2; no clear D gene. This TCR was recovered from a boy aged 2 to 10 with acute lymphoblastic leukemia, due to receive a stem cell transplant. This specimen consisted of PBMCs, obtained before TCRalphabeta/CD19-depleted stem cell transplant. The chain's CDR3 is CASSQEHQVASTGELFF. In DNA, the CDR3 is TGCGCCAGCAGCCAAGAGCATCAGGTGGCCAGCACCGGGGAGCTGTTTTTT.